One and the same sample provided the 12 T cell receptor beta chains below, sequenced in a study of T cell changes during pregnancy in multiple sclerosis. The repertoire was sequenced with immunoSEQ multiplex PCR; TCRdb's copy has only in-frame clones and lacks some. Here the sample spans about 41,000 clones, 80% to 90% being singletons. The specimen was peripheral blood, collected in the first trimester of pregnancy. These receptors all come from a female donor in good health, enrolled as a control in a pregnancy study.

The CDR3 nucleotides are TGTGCCAGCAGCTTGGAGACAGGAGTAAACACTGAAGCTTTCTTT. Amino acids: CASSLETGVNTEAFF. V gene TRBV7-3 combines with J gene TRBJ1-1; possible D gene TRBD1, 6 bases. V was shortened by 3 bases and J by 2 bases, with 13 bases between the two germline ends. The CDR3 spans 15 residues. The germline V gene has CDR1 SGHTA and CDR2 FQGTGA.

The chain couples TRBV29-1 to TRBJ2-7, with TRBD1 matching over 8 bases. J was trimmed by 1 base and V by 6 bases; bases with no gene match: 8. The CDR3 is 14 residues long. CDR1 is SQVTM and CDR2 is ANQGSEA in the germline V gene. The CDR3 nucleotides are TGCAGCGTCGGACAGGGACGTGGTTCCTACGAGCAGTACTTC. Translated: CSVGQGRGSYEQYF.

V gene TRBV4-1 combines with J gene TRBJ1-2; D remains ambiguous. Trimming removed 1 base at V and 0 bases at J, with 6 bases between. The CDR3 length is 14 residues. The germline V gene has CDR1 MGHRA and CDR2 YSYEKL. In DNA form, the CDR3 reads TGCGCCAGCAGCCAAGGAGGCTCTAACTATGGCTACACCTTC. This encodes CASSQGGSNYGYTF.

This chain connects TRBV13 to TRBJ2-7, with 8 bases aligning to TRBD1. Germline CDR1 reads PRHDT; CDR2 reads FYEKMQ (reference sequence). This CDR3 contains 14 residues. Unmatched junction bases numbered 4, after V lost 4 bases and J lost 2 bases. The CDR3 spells CASSSRDRTYEQYF. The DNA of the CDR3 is TGTGCCAGCAGCTCCCGGGACAGGACCTACGAGCAGTACTTC.

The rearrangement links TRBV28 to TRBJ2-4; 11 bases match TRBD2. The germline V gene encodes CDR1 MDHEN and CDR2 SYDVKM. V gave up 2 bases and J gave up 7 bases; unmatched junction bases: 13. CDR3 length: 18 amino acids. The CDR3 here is CASSLRTSGRRFGNIQYF. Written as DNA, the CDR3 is TGTGCCAGCAGTTTACGTACTAGCGGGAGACGATTCGGGAACATTCAGTACTTC.

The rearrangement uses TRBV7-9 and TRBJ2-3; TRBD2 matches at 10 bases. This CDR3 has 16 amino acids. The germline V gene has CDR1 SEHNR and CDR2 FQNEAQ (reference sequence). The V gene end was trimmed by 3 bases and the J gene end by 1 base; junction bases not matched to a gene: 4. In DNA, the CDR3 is TGTGCCAGCAGCTTCCCCACTAGCGGGGGCACAGATACGCAGTATTTT. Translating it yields CASSFPTSGGTDTQYF.

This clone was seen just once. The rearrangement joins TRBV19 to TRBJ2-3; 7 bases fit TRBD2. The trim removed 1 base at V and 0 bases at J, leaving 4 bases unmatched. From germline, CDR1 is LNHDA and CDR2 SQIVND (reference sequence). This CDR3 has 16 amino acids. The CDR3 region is CASSIGRGLSTDTQYF. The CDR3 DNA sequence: TGTGCCAGTAGTATAGGGCGGGGGTTAAGCACAGATACGCAGTATTTT. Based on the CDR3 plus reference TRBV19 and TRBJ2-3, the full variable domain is DGGITQSPKYLFRKEGQNVTLSCEQNLNHDAMYWYRQDPGQGLRLIYYSQIVNDFQKGDIAEGYSVSREKKESFPLTVTSAQKNPTAFYLCASSIGRGLSTDTQYFGPGTRLTVL.

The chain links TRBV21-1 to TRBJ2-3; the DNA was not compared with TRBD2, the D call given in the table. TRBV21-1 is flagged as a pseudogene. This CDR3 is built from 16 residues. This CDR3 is CASRVETSGSPDTQYF. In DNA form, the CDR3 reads TGTGCCAGCAGAGTAGAGACTAGCGGGAGCCCAGATACGCAGTATTTT.

DNA of the CDR3: TGTGCCAGCAGAAGGGACAGGGATACCGGGGAGCTGTTTTTT. It translates to CASRRDRDTGELFF. The chain links TRBV6-1 to TRBJ2-2; 9 positions agree with TRBD1. The CDR3 runs 14 residues. Trimming removed 6 bases from V and 5 bases from J; junction bases left unmatched: 4. The germline CDR1 and CDR2 sequences are MNHNS and SASEGT.

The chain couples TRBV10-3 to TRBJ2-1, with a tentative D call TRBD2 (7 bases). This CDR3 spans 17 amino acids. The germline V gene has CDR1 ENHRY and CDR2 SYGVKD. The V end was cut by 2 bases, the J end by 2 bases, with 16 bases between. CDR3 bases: TGTGCCATCAGTGAGGCGGGGGCCACCCCCACCTACAATGAGCAGTTCTTC. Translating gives CAISEAGATPTYNEQFF.

The DNA for the CDR3 is TGTGCCAGCAGCTTTAAGTTCCTAGCGGGAGGGGTCACAGATACGCAGTATTTT. Amino acid sequence: CASSFKFLAGGVTDTQYF. The chain carries TRBV5-6 and TRBJ2-3; 12 nucleotides align to TRBD2. CDR3 length equals 18 residues. The J segment lost 2 bases and the V segment lost 2 bases, leaving 9 bases of the junction unmatched. Per the germline V gene, CDR1 is SGHDT and CDR2 is YYEEEE.

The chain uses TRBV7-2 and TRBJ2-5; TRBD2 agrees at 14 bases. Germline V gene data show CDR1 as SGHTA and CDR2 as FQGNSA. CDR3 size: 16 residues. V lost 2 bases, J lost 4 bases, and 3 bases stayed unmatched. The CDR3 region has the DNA TGTGCCAGCAGCTTACGGACTAGCGGGGGGATAGAGACCCAGTACTTC. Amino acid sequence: CASSLRTSGGIETQYF.